This is a list of T cell receptor beta chains from one sample in a study of OX40 agonist ivuxolimab in advanced cancers. Assay: immunoSEQ multiplex PCR; the TCRdb copy retains only in-frame clones and omits some. This repertoire shows more than 65,000 clones, roughly 88% found once; its top ten account for approximately 0.5%. The source was CD4+ or CD8+ T cells sorted from blood, collected in a trial of the OX40 agonist ivuxolimab. These receptors were collected from an adult with an advanced solid tumor such as melanoma, head and neck, liver or kidney cancer. The conserved cysteine and the conserved F or W are not part of the CDR3 here. Each record gives: J gene, V gene, D gene, CDR3 protein. The D gene is left open where the match is weak.

TRBJ1-5 TRBV7-2 . ASSTYGQPQH
TRBJ2-1 TRBV6-4 . ASSDCLDEQF
TRBJ2-7 TRBV5-4 TRBD2 ASRPGGFSYEQY
TRBJ2-7 TRBV15 . ATSKGQSRGYEQY
TRBJ2-7 TRBV7-8 TRBD1 ASSLATGSSYEQY
TRBJ1-6 TRBV28 . ASSTTSSYNSPLH
TRBJ1-5 TRBV4-1 . ASSPNPVEQPQH
TRBJ2-3 TRBV19 . ASENGGTDTQY
TRBJ2-2 TRBV2 . ASSPTANTGELF
TRBJ1-2 TRBV6-6 . ASSYDVGVNYGYT
TRBJ2-5 TRBV2 TRBD1 ARGGLEETQY
TRBJ1-2 TRBV19 TRBD1 ASTSGTGKANYGYT
TRBJ1-1 TRBV5-1 . ASSRDWGGAEAF
TRBJ2-1 TRBV5-1 . ASSLAEGNEQF
TRBJ2-2 TRBV2 . ASSAEAVANTGELF
TRBJ1-6 TRBV19 . ASRSADSSYNSPLH
TRBJ2-5 TRBV6-6 . ASGSGSQETQY
TRBJ2-3 TRBV19 TRBD2 ASSIASGEDTQY
TRBJ2-7 TRBV7-9 TRBD1 ASSTGQGAPSY
TRBJ2-7 TRBV28 . ASSSRDEQY
TRBJ2-7 TRBV18 TRBD2 ASSPLGLAGGSSYEQY
TRBJ2-3 TRBV5-5 TRBD2 ASSRTSGGTTDTQY
TRBJ2-3 TRBV5-5 TRBD2 ASSQRTSGGTDTQY
TRBJ2-2 TRBV7-2 . ASSVAGTWTGELF
TRBJ2-7 TRBV5-1 TRBD1 ASSSSKAQGAGEQY
TRBJ2-2 TRBV10-3 TRBD1 AISEWDRLENTGELF
TRBJ1-1 TRBV6-5 . ANASGGFVEAF
TRBJ2-5 TRBV2 . ASRQRVPRQKETQY
TRBJ2-7 TRBV18 . ASSISDGPYEQY
TRBJ1-5 TRBV19 . ASRPEDGNNQPQH
TRBJ2-1 TRBV28 TRBD2 ASSFAGGNSYNEQF
TRBJ2-7 TRBV11-2 . ASSYGWEQY
TRBJ2-5 TRBV18 TRBD1 ASSPGRGLVETQY
TRBJ1-1 TRBV19 . ARDQRRVMNTEAF
TRBJ1-1 TRBV6-7 . ARWGVSNTEAF
TRBJ2-5 TRBV2 . ASSDERETQY
TRBJ2-2 TRBV2 . ASSGGAGGELF
TRBJ2-5 TRBV11-3 . ASSLGQKETQY
TRBJ1-5 TRBV30 . AWSSLPNQPQH
TRBJ1-4 TRBV28 . ASSLGSFSGATNEKLF
TRBJ2-3 TRBV6-5 TRBD2 ASSPGLATDTQY
TRBJ1-3 TRBV7-8 TRBD1 ASSLAGGTGLSGNTIY
TRBJ2-1 TRBV7-3 . ASSLSRNNEQF
TRBJ2-7 TRBV28 . ASSLSALDYEQY
TRBJ2-1 TRBV7-8 TRBD1 ASSPGQGSSYNEQF
TRBJ1-2 TRBV11-2 TRBD1 ASSLGVTGPVGYT
TRBJ1-1 TRBV18 . ASSPNAGLNTEAF
TRBJ1-3 TRBV5-6 TRBD1 ASSTAETGLDTIY
TRBJ2-1 TRBV7-2 . ASSLARGLYNEQF
TRBJ2-4 TRBV6-5 TRBD1 ASSYDRDRNIQY
TRBJ2-1 TRBV9 TRBD2 ASSLAGGHNEQF
TRBJ1-2 TRBV28 . ASSLSLRDYGYT